This T cell receptor beta chain was captured by sequencing in a study of human T cells and chemical hapten exposure. Looking at the study overall: A 2 cm by 2 cm inner upper arm patch received 2% DPC for sensitization.

Time point in this sample: pre-sensitization, week 0. The treatment is: therapeutic diphenylcyclopropenone sensitization with weekly scalp DPC. Blood draws preceded each patch test application. Overall study results and limits: There was no change with DPC sensitization in TCRs above 1 in 1000 frequency.

This CDR3 has 16 amino acids. Trimming took off 6 bases at V and 0 bases at J, with 18 bases between the two ends. Germline V lookup: CDR1 MDHEN, CDR2 SYDVKM. This clonotype was observed at least ten times. Its antigen remains unidentified. In the source study's methods: From approximately 25,000 to 650,000 TCRs were found per sample, with a median of roughly 89,000. TCRdb passed the RACE reads through MiXCR, listing each CDR3 protein once. In this record, the V and J calls reflect TCRdb's handling and not the investigators' own analysis. The table lists about 80,000 distinct CDR3 sequences, about 14% of them singletons.

This rearrangement joins TRBV28 to TRBJ2-7, with unresolved D. The TCR originated in a woman in her 50s with alopecia areata. Some clones in this sample may be carry-over from other donors' samples. Sequencing was performed on whole blood, taken in connection with sensitization to the hapten diphenylcyclopropenone (DPC). The CDR3 bases are TGTGCCAGCAGCCGAACTGGTAGCCGACACTCCTACGAGCAGTACTTC. It specifies CASSRTGSRHSYEQYF. The variable domain in full, with the rest retrieved from reference TRBV28 and TRBJ2-7, is DVKVTQSSRYLVKRTGEKVFLECVQDMDHENMFWYRQDPGLGLRLIYFSYDVKMKEKGDIPEGYSVSREKKERFSLILESASTNQTSMYLCASSRTGSRHSYEQYFGPGTRLTVT.